The rows below give T cell receptor beta chains drawn from one sample of a study of T cell responses to AZD1222 COVID-19 vaccine. The protocol was immunoSEQ multiplex PCR, while the TCRdb copy is restricted to in-frame clones and leaves out a portion. Among around 70,000 clones listed, about 85% were seen once. The sequenced sample was peripheral blood, obtained on day 0 of AZD1222 vaccination. The receptors stem from an adult in good health. Each CDR3 is given with its conserved first and last residue. Fields, in order: V gene, J gene, D gene, clone size, CDR3 DNA, CDR3 protein. The D gene is left open where the match is weak. A clone size is listed for some rows: how often the clone was seen (once, few, many), or a class if it is expanded.

>TRBV5-1|TRBJ2-1|.|few
TGCGCCAGCGCCACAGGTACCTACAATGAGCAGTTCTTC
CASATGTYNEQFF
>TRBV10-3|TRBJ1-1|.|.
TGTGCCGGATCGACAGAAACGAACACTGAAGCTTTCTTT
CAGSTETNTEAFF
>TRBV7-9|TRBJ2-5|.|.
TGTGCCAGCAGCTTAATTAGTGGGGGCGGCCAAGAGACCCAGTACTTC
CASSLISGGGQETQYF
>TRBV24-1|TRBJ2-1|TRBD1|.
TGTGCCACCAGTGGCACCCCCGTGACAGGGGTAACCAATGAGCAGTTCTTC
CATSGTPVTGVTNEQFF
>TRBV24-1|TRBJ2-1|TRBD1|.
TGTGCCACCAGTGATTCGACCCCCCGGGACAGGGGGCGCGATGAGCAGTTCTTC
CATSDSTPRDRGRDEQFF
>TRBV6-4|TRBJ2-1|TRBD1|.
TGTGCCAGCAGTGACGAGGGGGCTGGCAATGAGCAGTTCTTC
CASSDEGAGNEQFF
>TRBV11-3|TRBJ1-1|.|.
TGTGCCAGCGAACATCCTTTCTTT
CASEHPFF
>TRBV2|TRBJ2-7|.|.
TGTGCCAGCAGAGAAAACCAGGGGAACTACGAGCAGTACTTC
CASRENQGNYEQYF
>TRBV5-1|TRBJ2-2|TRBD2|.
TGCGCCAGCAGCGTTAGCGGGGGGGATGCCGGGGAGCTGTTTTTT
CASSVSGGDAGELFF
>TRBV7-2|TRBJ1-2|.|.
TGTGCCAGCAGCTTAGGGGGGGTCGGACCGAGCTATGGCTACACCTTC
CASSLGGVGPSYGYTF
>TRBV15|TRBJ1-2|.|.
TGTGCCACCAGCAGAGATCTAAGGGCCTCGGGCTATGGCTACACCTTC
CATSRDLRASGYGYTF
>TRBV2|TRBJ1-2|.|.
TGTGCCAGCAAGGTGGGGGCGAATGGCTACACCTTC
CASKVGANGYTF
>TRBV2|TRBJ1-1|.|.
TGTGCCAGCAGGGCTGACAGTTTGAACACTGAAGCTTTCTTT
CASRADSLNTEAFF
>TRBV6-6|TRBJ2-2|.|once
TGTGCCAGCAATCGGGACTCTTATTCCCCCCCTAGAGGGGAGCTGTTTTTT
CASNRDSYSPPRGELFF
>TRBV19|TRBJ1-1|.|few
TGTGCCAGTAGTGTCGGGAGAAGAGTTGAAGCTTTCTTT
CASSVGRRVEAFF
>TRBV20-1|TRBJ1-2|.|.
TGCAGTGCTGCCCTGTCGGACGGCTACACCTTC
CSAALSDGYTF
>TRBV2|TRBJ2-2|TRBD2|.
TGTGCCAGCAGTATTACTCGCGGGGGGGGCACCGGGGAGCTGTTTTTT
CASSITRGGGTGELFF
>TRBV7-9|TRBJ2-7|.|.
TGTGCCAGCAGCTTTGATGGGGGATCCTACGAGCAGTACTTC
CASSFDGGSYEQYF
>TRBV5-1|TRBJ2-7|.|.
TGCGCCAGCAGCTTGGCAGGTGGCAGCGCCTACGAGCAGTACTTC
CASSLAGGSAYEQYF
>TRBV20-1|TRBJ2-5|.|.
TGCAGTGCTAGTCCCCCGAGTGGCCAAGAGACCCAGTACTTC
CSASPPSGQETQYF
>TRBV5-1|TRBJ2-1|.|.
TGCGCCAGCAGCTTACAACAGGTCCCCAATGAGCAGTTCTTC
CASSLQQVPNEQFF
>TRBV5-1|TRBJ2-5|.|.
TGCGCCAGCAGCTTGGGACAGGTTAGGGAGACCCAGTACTTC
CASSLGQVRETQYF
>TRBV6-6|TRBJ1-1|TRBD1|.
TGTGCCAGCAGTTGGGGTAACAGGGGTGAAGCTTTCTTT
CASSWGNRGEAFF
>TRBV7-6|TRBJ1-3|.|.
TGTGCCAGCAGCTTAGTGTCGGGAATCTCTGGAAACACCATATATTTT
CASSLVSGISGNTIYF
>TRBV11-3|TRBJ2-2|.|.
TGTGCCAGCAGCCGTATCCAGGGATGGAACACCGGGGAGCTGTTTTTT
CASSRIQGWNTGELFF
>TRBV6-1|TRBJ1-5|.|.
TGTGCCAGCAGTGATAGGAGGGTTGGAAATCAGCCCCAGCATTTT
CASSDRRVGNQPQHF
>TRBV27|TRBJ2-4|TRBD1|.
TGTGCCAGCACTCCGGGACAGCCACAAAACATTCAGTACTTC
CASTPGQPQNIQYF
>TRBV9|TRBJ1-2|.|.
TGTGCCAGCAGCGTAGCGGGCGGGAGATCTAACTATGGCTACACCTTC
CASSVAGGRSNYGYTF
>TRBV7-9|TRBJ1-1|.|.
TGTGCCAGCAGCAGCACGGGGCTGGGGGCTTTCTTT
CASSSTGLGAFF
>TRBV19|TRBJ2-5|.|.
TGTGCCAGTAGTATAGAAGGGGGAGAGACCCAGTACTTC
CASSIEGGETQYF
>TRBV29-1|TRBJ2-1|.|.
TGCAGCGTTGAACCAGACGCCTCAGGTAGTGAGCAGTTCTTC
CSVEPDASGSEQFF
>TRBV9|TRBJ2-4|.|once
TGTGCCAGCAGCGAGGGACTTCGAAACATTCAGTACTTC
CASSEGLRNIQYF